Below, 31 T cell receptor beta chains from the same sample are listed, as sequenced in a study of T-cell memory formation after mild COVID-19. TCRdb ran MiXCR on the 5' RACE reads and lists one entry per CDR3 protein. The sample yields hundreds of thousands of distinct CDR3 sequences, roughly 23% seen once. Sequencing input: PBMCs or a T cell subset sorted from them (not recorded which). The origin of the receptors is an adult woman who had mild COVID-19 (a few samples of this study predate the infection). Cell type and time point are not known.

This clonotype has a handful of counts. V gene TRBV25-1 combines with J gene TRBJ1-6; 10 nucleotides match TRBD1. Germline CDR1 MGHDK, CDR2 SYGVNS. V shed 6 bases, J shed 9 bases, and the junction held 8 bases outside the gene matches. This CDR3 spans 15 amino acids. As DNA, the CDR3 is TGTGCCAGCAGGGGAGAGACAGGGGGCGGTTCACCCCTCCACTTT. Protein: CASRGETGGGSPLHF.

This clonotype occurred a few times. The chain couples TRBV4-3 to TRBJ2-7, with D tentatively TRBD2 (5 bases). Germline CDR1 reads LGHNA; CDR2 reads YSLEER. The V and J ends lost 3 bases and 0 bases respectively, with 12 bases between them. This CDR3 spans 15 amino acids. CDR3 sequence reads: CASSQYLAYSYEQYF. CDR3 coding DNA: TGCGCCAGCAGCCAGTACCTAGCTTACTCCTACGAGCAGTACTTC.

The chain uses TRBV12-3 or TRBV12-4 and TRBJ1-2; D gene uncertain. The CDR3 sequence is 14 residues long. V lost 7 bases, J lost 8 bases, and 20 bases lay in between. The CDR3 DNA reads as TGTGCCAGCACCCGCGAGGACCCCTGGAGGGGCTACACCTTC. It codes for CASTREDPWRGYTF.

This chain connects TRBV5-1 to TRBJ1-1, with D possibly being TRBD1 (5 bases). Trimming removed 4 bases at V and 9 bases at J, with 19 bases between. CDR3 length equals 14 residues. Germline CDR1 reads SGHRS; CDR2 reads YFSETQ. CDR3 in DNA: TGCGCCAGCAGCCCGGACGGGACCGAGGGTCAAGCTTTCTTT. It specifies CASSPDGTEGQAFF.

The sample holds a few counts of this clonotype. The J gene is TRBJ1-5, the V gene TRBV24-1; 9 bases map to TRBD1. This CDR3 has 17 amino acids. Germline V gene lookup returns CDR1 KGHDR and CDR2 SFDVKD. The ends lost 3 bases at V and 4 bases at J; junction bases unmatched: 9. This CDR3 is CATSDVTGTGNNQPQHF. In nucleotides, the CDR3 is TGTGCCACCAGTGATGTCACCGGGACAGGGAATAATCAGCCCCAGCATTTT.

This clonotype has more than one count but fewer than ten. This chain uses TRBV9 with TRBJ2-7; D might be TRBD2 (5 bases). Trimming removed 3 bases at V and 5 bases at J, with 21 bases between. The V gene's germline CDR1 is SGDLS and CDR2 YYNGEE. The CDR3 is 16 residues long. The CDR3 region has the DNA TGTGCCAGCAGCGAGAGCGCGGGTGCGGGTCCCGACGAGCAGTACTTC. It translates to CASSESAGAGPDEQYF. The full variable domain, completed using reference TRBV9 and TRBJ2-7, is DSGVTQTPKHLITATGQRVTLRCSPRSGDLSVYWYQQSLDQGLQFLIQYYNGEERAKGNILERFSAQQFPDLHSELNLSSLELGDSALYFCASSESAGAGPDEQYFGPGTRLTVT.

The chain combines TRBV7-2 with TRBJ2-2; 10 bases are a match to TRBD1. The CDR3 is 16 residues long. Germline assignment: CDR1 SGHTA and CDR2 FQGNSA. Losses at the gene ends were 5 bases for V and 3 bases for J; bases not matched to a gene: 6. The DNA of the CDR3 is TGTGCCAGCAGCGTGACAGGGGGCGCGGACACCGGGGAGCTGTTTTTT. Translating it yields CASSVTGGADTGELFF.

The table lists this clonotype with a few counts. V gene TRBV5-1 combines with J gene TRBJ2-3; 12 bases match TRBD2. After removal of 1 base from V and 5 bases from J, the junction contained 5 bases not matched to a gene. Germline-derived CDR1 and CDR2 are SGHRS and YFSETQ. This CDR3 spans 16 amino acids. In DNA form, the CDR3 reads TGCGCCAGCAGCTTGTTGGTGGGACTAGCGGGAGATACGCAGTATTTT. Amino acids: CASSLLVGLAGDTQYF.

The J gene is TRBJ2-1, the V gene TRBV18; the match to TRBD2 covers 15 bases. V was clipped by 3 bases and J by 4 bases; unmatched bases: 4. The CDR3 covers 17 residues. In germline, CDR1 is KGHSH, CDR2 LQKENI. The CDR3 is CASSPGLAGGKYNEQFF. CDR3 bases: TGTGCCAGCTCACCGGGACTAGCGGGAGGAAAATACAATGAGCAGTTCTTC.

This clonotype has at least ten counts. The V call is TRBV7-6, the J call TRBJ2-3, with 7 bases matching TRBD1. The CDR3 totals 16 residues. Germline V lookup: CDR1 SGHVS, CDR2 FNYEAQ. V was clipped by 2 bases and J by 2 bases; unmatched bases: 7. The CDR3 loop is CASSLYSDRVTDTQYF. In DNA, the CDR3 is TGTGCCAGCAGCTTATATAGCGACAGGGTCACAGATACGCAGTATTTT.

V usage is TRBV6-4 and J usage is TRBJ2-3, with 8 nucleotides matching TRBD2. The CDR3 runs to 17 residues. J lost 3 bases, V lost 0 bases, and 8 bases had no gene match. Germline loops: CDR1 MRHNA, CDR2 SNTAGT. The CDR3 loop is CASSDSAGGGLTDTQYF. In nucleotides, the CDR3 is TGTGCCAGCAGTGACTCGGCTGGCGGGGGGTTGACAGATACGCAGTATTTT.

The genes are TRBV11-2 and TRBJ2-5; TRBD1 might be the D (6 bases). The germline CDR1 and CDR2 sequences are SGHAT and FQNNGV. This CDR3 region has 18 residues. Trimming left V 2 bases short and J 4 bases short, with 23 bases between. CDR3 sequence: CASSLRGSAILSPETQYF. CDR3 in DNA: TGTGCCAGCAGCTTAAGGGGGTCTGCTATCCTAAGCCCAGAGACCCAGTACTTC.

This clonotype was picked up a small number of times. This chain joins TRBV2 and TRBJ1-4, with D tentatively TRBD1 (5 bases). Germline CDR1 SNHLY, CDR2 FYNNEI. The CDR3 has 15 amino acids. Trimming left V 2 bases short and J 5 bases short, with 12 bases between. Here the CDR3 reads CASSELGTGNEKLFF. In DNA form, the CDR3 reads TGTGCCAGCAGTGAATTGGGGACGGGCAATGAAAAACTGTTTTTT.

This clonotype appeared a few times. V is TRBV24-1 and J is TRBJ2-2, with D unclear. CDR1 KGHDR and CDR2 SFDVKD come from the germline V gene. Between the trimmed V and J ends, which lost 7 bases and 0 bases, there was a span of 8 bases. This CDR3 region has 14 residues. The CDR3 sequence: CATSKATNTGELFF. Here the CDR3 DNA reads TGTGCCACCAGCAAGGCTACGAACACCGGGGAGCTGTTTTTT.

The CDR3 bases are TGTGCCAGTGGCAGGGACAGGGATGGCGAGCAGTACTTC. Its translation is CASGRDRDGEQYF. This rearrangement joins TRBV5-6 to TRBJ2-7, with TRBD1 identical over 9 bases. J was trimmed by 6 bases and V by 8 bases; bases with no gene match: 9. CDR3 length: 13 residues. Germline V lookup: CDR1 SGHDT, CDR2 YYEEEE.

This rearrangement joins TRBV11-3 to TRBJ2-1; 7 positions match TRBD1. CDR1 and CDR2 (germline): SGHNT, YENEEA. V was clipped by 5 bases and J by 5 bases; unmatched bases: 9. The CDR3 has 15 residues. CDR3 sequence reads: CASSAPGQLNNEQFF. For the CDR3, the DNA is TGTGCCAGCAGCGCCCCGGGACAGCTTAACAATGAGCAGTTCTTC.

The chain has TRBV3-1 and TRBJ2-1; 8 bases fit TRBD2. The ends lost 1 base at V and 6 bases at J; junction bases unmatched: 2. The CDR3 sequence is 14 residues long. Germline V lookup: CDR1 LGHDT, CDR2 YNNKEL (reference sequence). The CDR3 coding sequence is TGTGCCAGCAGCCAAGCGGCGGGGGGCAATGAGCAGTTCTTC. Translated, it gives CASSQAAGGNEQFF.

The CDR3 protein is CASSLDSLNGYTF. The CDR3 DNA is TGTGCCAGCAGCCTTGACAGCCTGAATGGCTACACCTTC. This rearrangement joins TRBV3-1 to TRBJ1-2; D is possibly TRBD1 (5 bases). The germline V gene encodes CDR1 LGHDT and CDR2 YNNKEL (reference sequence). This CDR3 region has 13 residues. V lost 4 bases and J lost 6, with 12 bases in between.

The rearrangement joins TRBV5-5 to TRBJ2-2; 9 positions match TRBD1. V was clipped by 4 bases and J by 5 bases; unmatched bases: 9. The CDR3 totals 16 residues. Germline CDR1 is SGHKS and CDR2 is YYEKEE (reference sequence). CDR3 sequence reads: CASSAIRTGVTGELFF. The CDR3 region has the DNA TGTGCCAGCAGCGCGATACGGACAGGGGTTACCGGGGAGCTGTTTTTT.

Here the CDR3 reads CASSFEGGNEQFF. The DNA for the CDR3 is TGTGCCAGCAGCTTCGAGGGGGGCAATGAGCAGTTCTTC. The gene calls are TRBV7-9 and TRBJ2-1; tentatively, D is TRBD1 or TRBD2 (6 bases each). The CDR3 totals 13 residues. V gave up 3 bases and J gave up 6 bases, with 9 bases separating them. The germline V gene has CDR1 SEHNR and CDR2 FQNEAQ (reference sequence).

The chain joins TRBV5-6 to TRBJ2-7; D may be TRBD1 (5 bases). CDR3 length equals 12 residues. Per germline, CDR1 SGHDT and CDR2 YYEEEE. The V and J ends lost 3 bases and 7 bases respectively, with 11 bases between them. The CDR3 here is CASSSLKGEQYF. For the CDR3, the DNA is TGTGCCAGCAGCTCATTAAAGGGGGAGCAGTACTTC.

This clonotype was counted between two and nine times. As DNA, the CDR3 is TGTGCCAGCAGCCCCGGGGACATTCAGTACTTC. As protein: CASSPGDIQYF. J is TRBJ2-4 and V is TRBV7-2, with a weak D call TRBD2 (5 bases). Germline V gene data show CDR1 as SGHTA and CDR2 as FQGNSA. The CDR3 sequence is 11 residues long. V was pared by 5 bases and J by 8 bases, with 7 bases between.

The chain employs TRBV12-3 or TRBV12-4 and TRBJ2-1; TRBD2 agrees at 15 bases. With 6 bases clipped from V and 4 bases from J, the junction kept 1 base outside the gene matches. This CDR3 spans 15 amino acids. The CDR3 here is CASRGTSGGYNEQFF. The CDR3 nucleotides are TGTGCCAGCAGAGGGACTAGCGGGGGGTACAATGAGCAGTTCTTC.

This clonotype was seen only a few times. This chain connects TRBV24-1 to TRBJ2-5, with TRBD2 identical over 9 bases. The germline V gene encodes CDR1 KGHDR and CDR2 SFDVKD. The V gene end was trimmed by 7 bases and the J gene end by 2 bases; junction bases not matched to a gene: 1. CDR3 length equals 13 residues. The CDR3: CATRAGGQETQYF. For the CDR3, the DNA is TGTGCCACCAGAGCGGGGGGACAAGAGACCCAGTACTTC.

The sample holds a few counts of this clonotype. The chain uses TRBV10-3 and TRBJ2-6; D is uncertain. The germline V gene has CDR1 ENHRY and CDR2 SYGVKD. The CDR3 is made up of 16 amino acids. V lost 3 bases and J 0 bases, leaving 9 bases between the germline ends. The CDR3 DNA reads TGTGCCATCAGTGACCCACTATTCTCTGGGGCCAACGTCCTGACTTTC. Translating it yields CAISDPLFSGANVLTF.

This clonotype was counted a few times. The V call is TRBV7-2, the J call TRBJ2-2; D unclear. The CDR3 consists of 14 residues. The germline gives CDR1 SGHTA, CDR2 FQGNSA. Trimming took off 5 bases at V and 4 bases at J, with 11 bases between the two ends. DNA of the CDR3: TGTGCCAGCAGCAACGAAGGCCTCACCGGGGAGCTGTTTTTT. Its protein product is CASSNEGLTGELFF.

CDR3 protein: CASSAPGTGVEDTQYF. CDR3 coding DNA: TGTGCCAGCAGTGCCCCCGGGACTGGTGTGGAGGATACGCAGTATTTT. V is TRBV12-3 or TRBV12-4 and J is TRBJ2-3; maybe TRBD2 (6 bases). The CDR3 extends over 16 amino acids. V was pared by 5 bases and J by 6 bases, with 21 bases between.

This chain links TRBV6-5 with TRBJ1-1; D gene unclear. The CDR3 extends over 13 amino acids. V was cut by 6 bases and J by 3 bases, with 11 bases left in between. The germline V gene encodes CDR1 MNHEY and CDR2 SVGAGI. CDR3 region: CASRPPVDTEAFF. CDR3 DNA sequence: TGTGCCAGCAGACCCCCCGTAGACACTGAAGCTTTCTTT.

This chain uses TRBV27 with TRBJ2-7, with 9 bases lining up with TRBD2. The length of the CDR3 is 15 residues. V trimming: 8 bases; J trimming: 7 bases; junction bases outside the gene matches: 15. CDR1 and CDR2 from the germline V gene are MNHEY and SMNVEV (reference sequence). The CDR3: CASAKGGGAYREQYF. The CDR3 coding sequence is TGTGCCAGCGCAAAGGGCGGGGGGGCGTATCGAGAGCAGTACTTC.

V usage is TRBV27 and J usage is TRBJ1-1; D is ambiguous. V lost 1 base to trimming and J lost 0 bases, with 15 bases between them. The CDR3 spans 17 residues. Germline CDR1 is MNHEY and CDR2 is SMNVEV (reference sequence). The CDR3 DNA follows: TGTGCCAGCAGTTTATGGGCACAAGGAGGATTGAACACTGAAGCTTTCTTT. This gives the protein CASSLWAQGGLNTEAFF.

Concerning this clonotype: The junction departs from germline at one end; a sequencing error may be responsible. This chain connects TRBV7-7 to TRBJ2-3, with D perhaps given as TRBD1 or TRBD2 (5 bases each). The germline gives CDR1 SSHAT, CDR2 FNYEAQ (reference sequence). This CDR3 region has 12 residues. For the CDR3, the DNA is TGTGCTAGCAGCCCTTCTGGGGGTACGCAGTATTTT. Protein product: CASSPSGGTQYF. The whole variable domain, remainder taken from reference TRBV7-7 and TRBJ2-3, is GAGVSQSPRYKVTKRGQDVTLRCDPISSHATLYWYQQALGQGPEFLTYFNYEAQPDKSGLPSDRFSAERPEGSISTLTIQRTEQRDSAMYRCASSPSGGTQYFGPGTRLTVL.